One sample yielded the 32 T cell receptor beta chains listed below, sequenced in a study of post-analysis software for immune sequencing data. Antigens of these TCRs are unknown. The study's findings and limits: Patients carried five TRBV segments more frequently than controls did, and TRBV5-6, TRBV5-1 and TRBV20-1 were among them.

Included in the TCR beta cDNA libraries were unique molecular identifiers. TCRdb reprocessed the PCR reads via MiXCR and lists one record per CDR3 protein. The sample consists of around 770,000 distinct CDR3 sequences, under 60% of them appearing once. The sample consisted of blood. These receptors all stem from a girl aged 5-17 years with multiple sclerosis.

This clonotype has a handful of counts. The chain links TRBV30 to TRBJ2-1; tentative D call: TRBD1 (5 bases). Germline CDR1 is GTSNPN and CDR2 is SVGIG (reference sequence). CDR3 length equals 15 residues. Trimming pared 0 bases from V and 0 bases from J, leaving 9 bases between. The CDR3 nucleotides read TGTGCCTGGAGTGTAGGGGCAAGCTCCTACAATGAGCAGTTCTTC. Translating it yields CAWSVGASSYNEQFF.

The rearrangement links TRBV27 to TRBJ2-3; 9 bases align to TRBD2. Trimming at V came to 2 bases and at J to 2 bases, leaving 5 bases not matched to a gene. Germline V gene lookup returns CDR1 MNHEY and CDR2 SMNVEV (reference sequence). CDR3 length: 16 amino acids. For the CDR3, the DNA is TGTGCCAGCAGTTTAAGCCGACTAGCGGCCACAGATACGCAGTATTTT. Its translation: CASSLSRLAATDTQYF.

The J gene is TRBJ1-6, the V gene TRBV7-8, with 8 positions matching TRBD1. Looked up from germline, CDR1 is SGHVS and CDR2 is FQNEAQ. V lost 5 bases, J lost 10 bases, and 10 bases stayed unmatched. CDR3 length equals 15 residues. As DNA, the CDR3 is TGTGCCAGCAGCGGCCGACAGGGGTTGGGATCACCCCTCCACTTT. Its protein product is CASSGRQGLGSPLHF.

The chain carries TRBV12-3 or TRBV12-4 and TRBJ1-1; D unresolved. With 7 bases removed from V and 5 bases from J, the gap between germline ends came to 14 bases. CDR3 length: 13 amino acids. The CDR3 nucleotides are TGTGCCAGCAAGAAAGGAGTGGGGACTGAAGCTTTCTTT. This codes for CASKKGVGTEAFF.

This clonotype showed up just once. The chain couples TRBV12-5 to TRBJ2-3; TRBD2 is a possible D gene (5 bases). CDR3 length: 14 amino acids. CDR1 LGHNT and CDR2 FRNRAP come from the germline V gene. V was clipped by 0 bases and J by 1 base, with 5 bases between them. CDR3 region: CASGLVRGTDTQYF. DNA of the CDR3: TGTGCTAGTGGTTTGGTGAGGGGCACAGATACGCAGTATTTT.

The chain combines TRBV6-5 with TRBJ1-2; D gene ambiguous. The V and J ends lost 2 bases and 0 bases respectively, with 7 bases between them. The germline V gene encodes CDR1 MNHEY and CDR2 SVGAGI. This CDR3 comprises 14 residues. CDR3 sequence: CASSYAAPNYGYTF. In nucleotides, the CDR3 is TGTGCCAGCAGTTACGCAGCTCCTAACTATGGCTACACCTTC.

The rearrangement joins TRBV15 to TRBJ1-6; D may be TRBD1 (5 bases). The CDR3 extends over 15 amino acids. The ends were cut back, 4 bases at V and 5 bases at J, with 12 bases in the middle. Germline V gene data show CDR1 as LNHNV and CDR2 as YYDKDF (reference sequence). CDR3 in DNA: TGTGCCACCAGCACCTCCGGGACCGATAATTCACCCCTCCACTTT. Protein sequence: CATSTSGTDNSPLHF.

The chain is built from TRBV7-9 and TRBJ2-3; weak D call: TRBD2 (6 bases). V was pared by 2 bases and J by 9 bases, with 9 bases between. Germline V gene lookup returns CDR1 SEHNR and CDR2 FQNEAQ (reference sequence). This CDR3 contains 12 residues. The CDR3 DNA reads TGTGCCAGCAGCTTAAGGGCGGGGACGCAGTATTTT. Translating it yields CASSLRAGTQYF.

Here the CDR3 reads CASSGLAGETDTQYF. In nucleotides, the CDR3 is TGTGCCAGCAGTGGACTAGCGGGGGAGACAGATACGCAGTATTTT. The rearrangement links TRBV12-3 or TRBV12-4 to TRBJ2-3, with 13 bases that match TRBD2. The CDR3 has 15 amino acids. V was pared by 5 bases and J by 3 bases, with 2 bases of the junction left unmatched.

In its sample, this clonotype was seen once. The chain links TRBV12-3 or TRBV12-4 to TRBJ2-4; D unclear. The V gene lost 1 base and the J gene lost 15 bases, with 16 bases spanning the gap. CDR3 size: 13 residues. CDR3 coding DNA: TGTGCCAGCAGTTTAGGAGCGCGCGAATTCCGGTACTTC. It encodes CASSLGAREFRYF.

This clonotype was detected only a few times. CDR3 DNA: TGCGCCAGCAGCACGGGACAGCAGTACCAAGAGACCCAGTACTTC. Amino acids: CASSTGQQYQETQYF. The rearrangement joins TRBV5-1 to TRBJ2-5, with 7 bases identical to TRBD1. Germline lookup yields CDR1 SGHRS and CDR2 YFSETQ. CDR3 length: 15 residues. V was pared by 4 bases and J by 0 bases, with 6 bases of the junction left unmatched.

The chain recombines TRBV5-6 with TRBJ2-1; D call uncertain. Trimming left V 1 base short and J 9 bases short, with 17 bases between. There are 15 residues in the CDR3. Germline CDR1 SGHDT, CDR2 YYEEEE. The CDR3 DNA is TGTGCCAGCAGCTTGCTTGCCCCCACTACGGGTGAGCAGTTCTTC. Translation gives CASSLLAPTTGEQFF.

The CDR3: CASSLSGDRPYEQYF. The CDR3 DNA follows: TGTGCCAGCAGCTTATCAGGGGACCGTCCCTACGAGCAGTACTTC. The V and J genes are TRBV7-9 and TRBJ2-7; TRBD1 might be the D (6 bases). Trimming took off 2 bases at V and 2 bases at J, with 13 bases between the two ends. The germline V gene encodes CDR1 SEHNR and CDR2 FQNEAQ (reference sequence). The CDR3 covers 15 residues.

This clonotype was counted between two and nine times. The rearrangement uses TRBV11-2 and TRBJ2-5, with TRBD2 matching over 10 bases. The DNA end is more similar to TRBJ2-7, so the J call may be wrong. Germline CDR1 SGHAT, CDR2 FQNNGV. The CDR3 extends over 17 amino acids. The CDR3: CASSFRPPGLAIYEQYF. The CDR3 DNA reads TGTGCCAGCAGCTTTCGCCCACCGGGACTAGCGATTTACGAGCAGTACTTC.

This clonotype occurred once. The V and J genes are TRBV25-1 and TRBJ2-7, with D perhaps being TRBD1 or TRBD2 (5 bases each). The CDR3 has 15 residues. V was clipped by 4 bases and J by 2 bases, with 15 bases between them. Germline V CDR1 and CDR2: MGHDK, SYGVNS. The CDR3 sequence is CASSGAYGTPYEQYF. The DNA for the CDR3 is TGTGCCAGCAGTGGAGCGTACGGGACCCCCTACGAGCAGTACTTC.

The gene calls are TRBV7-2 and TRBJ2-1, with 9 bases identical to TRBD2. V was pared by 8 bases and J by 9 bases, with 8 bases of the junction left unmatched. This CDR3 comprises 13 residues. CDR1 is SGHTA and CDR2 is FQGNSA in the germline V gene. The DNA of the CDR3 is TGTGCCAGCTCTGGAAGGCGGGAGGGTGAGCAGTTCTTC. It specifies CASSGRREGEQFF.

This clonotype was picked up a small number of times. CDR3 sequence (DNA): TGTGCCACCAGTGACCCGGGACTAGCGGGAACAGATACGCAGTATTTT. It specifies CATSDPGLAGTDTQYF. This sequence joins TRBV24-1 and TRBJ2-3, with TRBD2 matching over 13 bases. CDR1 and CDR2 from the germline V gene are KGHDR and SFDVKD. The CDR3 spans 16 residues. The ends lost 4 bases at V and 3 bases at J; junction bases unmatched: 3.

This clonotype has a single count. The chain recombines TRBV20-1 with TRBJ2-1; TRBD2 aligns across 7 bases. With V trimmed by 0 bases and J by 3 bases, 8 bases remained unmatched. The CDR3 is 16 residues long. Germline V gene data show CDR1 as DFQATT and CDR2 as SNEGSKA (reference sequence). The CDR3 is CSARDSWGEGYNEQFF. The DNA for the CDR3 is TGCAGTGCTAGAGATAGTTGGGGGGAGGGCTACAATGAGCAGTTCTTC.

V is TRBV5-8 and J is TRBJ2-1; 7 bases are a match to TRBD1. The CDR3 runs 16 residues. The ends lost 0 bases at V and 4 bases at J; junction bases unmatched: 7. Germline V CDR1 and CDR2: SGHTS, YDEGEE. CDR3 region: CASSLGPTGPYNEQFF. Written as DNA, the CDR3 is TGTGCCAGCAGCTTGGGCCCGACAGGGCCGTACAATGAGCAGTTCTTC.

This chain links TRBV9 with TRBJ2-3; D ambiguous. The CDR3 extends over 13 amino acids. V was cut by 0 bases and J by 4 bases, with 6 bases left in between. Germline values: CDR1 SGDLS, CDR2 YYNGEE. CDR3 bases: TGTGCCAGCAGCGTAGCTTTTGCAGATACGCAGTATTTT. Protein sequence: CASSVAFADTQYF.

This chain's CDR3 is CASSPGFTQPQHF. CDR3 nucleotide sequence: TGTGCCAGCAGTCCAGGGTTCACGCAGCCCCAGCATTTT. The V gene is TRBV12-3 or TRBV12-4, the J gene TRBJ1-5; TRBD1 might be the D (5 bases). There are 13 residues in the CDR3. Trimming removed 5 bases from V and 7 bases from J, with 12 bases in between.

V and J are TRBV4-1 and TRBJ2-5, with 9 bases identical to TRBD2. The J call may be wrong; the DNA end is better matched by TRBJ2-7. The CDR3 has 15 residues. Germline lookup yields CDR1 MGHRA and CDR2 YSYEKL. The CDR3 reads CASSQTIAGVDEQYF. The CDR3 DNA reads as TGCGCCAGCAGCCAAACTATAGCGGGAGTGGACGAGCAGTACTTC.

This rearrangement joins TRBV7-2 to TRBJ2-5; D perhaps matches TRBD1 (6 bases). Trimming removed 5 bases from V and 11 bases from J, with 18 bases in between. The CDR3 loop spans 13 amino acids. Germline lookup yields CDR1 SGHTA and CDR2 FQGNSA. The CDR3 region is CASSPLTTTGQYF. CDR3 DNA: TGTGCCAGCAGCCCGCTGACTACCACAGGGCAGTACTTC.

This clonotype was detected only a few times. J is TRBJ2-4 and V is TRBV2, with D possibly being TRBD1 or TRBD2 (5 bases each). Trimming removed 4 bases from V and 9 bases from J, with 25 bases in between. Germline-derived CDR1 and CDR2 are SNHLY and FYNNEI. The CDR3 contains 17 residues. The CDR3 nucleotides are TGTGCCAGCAGTGGAATGGATGAGGGGATATTGAGGGGCATTCAGTACTTC. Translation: CASSGMDEGILRGIQYF.

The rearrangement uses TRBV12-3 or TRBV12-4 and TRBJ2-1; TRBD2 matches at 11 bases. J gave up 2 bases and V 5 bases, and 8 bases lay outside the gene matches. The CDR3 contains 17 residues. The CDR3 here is CASSGASGRSAYNEQFF. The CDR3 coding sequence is TGTGCCAGCAGTGGGGCTAGCGGGAGGAGCGCCTACAATGAGCAGTTCTTC.

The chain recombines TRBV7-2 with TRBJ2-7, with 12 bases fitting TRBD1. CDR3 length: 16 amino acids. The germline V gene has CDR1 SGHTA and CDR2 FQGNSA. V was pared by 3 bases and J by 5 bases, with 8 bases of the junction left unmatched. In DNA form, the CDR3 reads TGTGCCAGCAGCTTTCCGGGACAGGGGGCTTGGCACGAGCAGTACTTC. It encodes CASSFPGQGAWHEQYF.

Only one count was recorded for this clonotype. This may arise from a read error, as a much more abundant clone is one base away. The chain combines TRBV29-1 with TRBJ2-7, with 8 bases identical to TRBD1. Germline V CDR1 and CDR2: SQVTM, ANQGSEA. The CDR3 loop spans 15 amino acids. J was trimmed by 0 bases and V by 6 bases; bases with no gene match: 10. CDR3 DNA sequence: TGCAGCGTGTCAGGGGACAGGAGGTCCTCCTACGAGCAGTACTTC. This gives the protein CSVSGDRRSSYEQYF.

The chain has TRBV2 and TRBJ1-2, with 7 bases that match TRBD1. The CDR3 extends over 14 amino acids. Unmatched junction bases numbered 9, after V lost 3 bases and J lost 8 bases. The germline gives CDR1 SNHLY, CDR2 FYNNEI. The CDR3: CASSEGRTGRGYTF. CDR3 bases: TGTGCCAGCAGTGAGGGCAGGACAGGTCGCGGCTACACCTTC.

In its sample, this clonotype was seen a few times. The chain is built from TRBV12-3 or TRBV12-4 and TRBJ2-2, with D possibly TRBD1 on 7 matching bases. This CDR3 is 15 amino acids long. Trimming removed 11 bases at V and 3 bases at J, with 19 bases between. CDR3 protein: CAGTPTGTYTGELFF. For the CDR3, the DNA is TGTGCCGGCACCCCGACAGGGACTTACACCGGGGAGCTGTTTTTT.

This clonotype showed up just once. This CDR3 is CASAGEWLPNIQYF. Here the CDR3 DNA reads TGTGCCAGCGCGGGAGAGTGGCTCCCAAACATTCAGTACTTC. The chain carries TRBV2 and TRBJ2-4; 7 nucleotides agree with TRBD2. The CDR3 is 14 amino acids. The junction had 10 bases not matched to a gene; V was cut back by 8 bases and J by 6 bases. Germline V gene data show CDR1 as SNHLY and CDR2 as FYNNEI.

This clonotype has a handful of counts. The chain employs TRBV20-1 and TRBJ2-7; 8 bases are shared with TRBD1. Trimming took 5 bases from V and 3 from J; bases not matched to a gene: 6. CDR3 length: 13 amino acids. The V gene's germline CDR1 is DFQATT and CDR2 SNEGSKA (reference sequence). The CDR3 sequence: CSAPYRGVYEQYF. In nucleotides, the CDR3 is TGCAGTGCTCCTTACAGGGGGGTCTACGAGCAGTACTTC.

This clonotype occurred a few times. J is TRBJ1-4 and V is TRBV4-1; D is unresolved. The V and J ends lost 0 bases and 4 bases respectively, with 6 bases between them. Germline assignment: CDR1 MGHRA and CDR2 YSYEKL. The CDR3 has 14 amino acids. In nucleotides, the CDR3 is TGCGCCAGCAGCCAAGAGACAAGTAATGAAAAACTGTTTTTT. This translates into CASSQETSNEKLFF.